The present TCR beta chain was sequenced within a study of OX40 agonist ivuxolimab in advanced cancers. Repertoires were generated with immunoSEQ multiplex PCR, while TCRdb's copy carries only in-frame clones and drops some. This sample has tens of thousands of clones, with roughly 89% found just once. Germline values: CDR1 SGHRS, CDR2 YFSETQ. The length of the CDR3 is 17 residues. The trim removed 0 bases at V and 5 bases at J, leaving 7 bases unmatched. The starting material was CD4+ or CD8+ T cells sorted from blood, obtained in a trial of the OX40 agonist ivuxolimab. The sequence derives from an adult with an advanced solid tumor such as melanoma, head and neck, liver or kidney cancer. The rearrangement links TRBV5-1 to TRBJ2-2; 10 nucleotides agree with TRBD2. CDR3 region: CASSLVASGSGTGELFF. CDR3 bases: TGCGCCAGCAGCTTGGTAGCTAGCGGGAGTGGGACCGGGGAGCTGTTTTTT.